Listed here are 5 T cell receptor beta chains from one sample, sequenced in a study of blood T cells in healthy people across ages. The authors ran a second PCR of about 6 to 11 cycles using a sample-barcoded 5' primer and a J-beta primer mix. Via MiXCR, TCRdb re-called the 5' RACE reads, giving one row per CDR3 protein. Of 550,000 to 750,000 distinct CDR3 sequences in the sample, about 21% were seen once. The sample was blood. The receptors originated from a man between 65 and 85 years old in good health.

V and J are TRBV20-1 and TRBJ2-7; 7 nucleotides line up with TRBD2. Trimming at V came to 1 base and at J to 5 bases, leaving 5 bases not matched to a gene. Germline CDR1 reads DFQATT; CDR2 reads SNEGSKA (reference sequence). The CDR3 has 13 residues. The CDR3 loop is CSARGGGSHEQYF. In nucleotides, the CDR3 is TGCAGTGCTAGAGGTGGCGGGAGTCACGAGCAGTACTTC.

This clonotype was counted many times. This chain uses TRBV14 with TRBJ2-1; D not certain. V lost 1 base to trimming and J lost 7 bases, with 14 bases between them. Germline CDR1 and CDR2: SGHDN and FVKESK. The CDR3 consists of 15 residues. The DNA for the CDR3 is TGTGCCAGCAGCCAAGTCGTCACAGTGGGGAATGAGCAGTTCTTC. Translation gives CASSQVVTVGNEQFF.

This clonotype was recorded many times. The chain carries TRBV6-2 or TRBV6-3 and TRBJ2-5; unclear D gene. Germline CDR1 MNHEY, CDR2 SVGEGT. This CDR3 spans 12 amino acids. Trimming removed 2 bases from V and 5 bases from J, with 6 bases in between. CDR3 bases: TGTGCCAGCAGTTACATCGGGGAGACCCAGTACTTC. Amino acids: CASSYIGETQYF.

The chain uses TRBV18 and TRBJ1-5, with 7 bases lining up with TRBD1. With V trimmed by 3 bases and J by 4 bases, 6 bases remained unmatched. From germline, CDR1 is KGHSH and CDR2 LQKENI. This CDR3 contains 15 residues. In nucleotides, the CDR3 is TGTGCCAGCTCACCCATGACAGGGTCTAATCAGCCCCAGCATTTT. This encodes CASSPMTGSNQPQHF.

This clonotype was counted between two and nine times. This chain uses TRBV18 with TRBJ2-5; a weak D match, TRBD1 (5 bases). The closer fit of TRBJ2-7 to the DNA end suggests the J call may be wrong. The germline gives CDR1 KGHSH, CDR2 LQKENI. The CDR3 covers 13 residues. The CDR3 sequence is CASSPEGHYEQYF. The CDR3, as DNA: TGTGCCAGCTCACCGGAAGGACACTACGAGCAGTACTTC.